This T cell receptor beta chain stems from a study of blood T cell repertoires in COVID-19. Study details: The samples span acute and convalescent COVID-19 from the United States, Italy and Spain.

As for this clone: The sample has other DNA sequences that encode this CDR3 too.

The protocol was immunoSEQ multiplex PCR, while the TCRdb copy is restricted to in-frame clones and leaves out a portion. The data show around 300,000 clones, with about 89% seen just once and about 1.7% held by the top ten. Those who participated ranged in age from roughly 18 to 100 years and resided in around 22 US areas. The CDR3 has 12 residues. Looked up from germline, CDR1 is GTSNPN and CDR2 is SVGIG (reference sequence). V was trimmed by 5 bases and J by 0 bases, leaving 7 bases between them. The receptor was derived from a woman between 35 and 50 years old who had recovered from COVID-19. This chain links TRBV30 with TRBJ1-2; D not certain. The sequencing sample was made of PBMCs or T cells enriched from blood (not recorded which). This chain's CDR3 is CAWSDSNYGYTF. The CDR3 DNA reads TGTGCCTGGTCGGACTCTAACTATGGCTACACCTTC.